These T cell receptor beta chains were read from a single sample in a study of blood T cells in healthy people across ages. TCRdb used MiXCR to reprocess the 5' RACE reads, holding one entry per CDR3 protein. The table lists approximately 1.5 million distinct CDR3 sequences, less than 45% of them singletons. Sequences were obtained from blood. The receptors were gathered from a young woman in good health. Both conserved end residues are part of each CDR3. The D gene is left open where the match is weak. Part of the rows lack a size; the others show once, few, many or a class for expanded clones.

NA,TRBV10-3,TRBJ1-2,NA,TGTGCCATCAGTGACTCGGGACGGGGTCGGGGCTACACCTTC,CAISDSGRGRGYTF
NA,TRBV20-1,TRBJ1-2,NA,TGCAGTGCTAGCCCCGGGACAATCACTAACTATGGCTACACCTTC,CSASPGTITNYGYTF
NA,TRBV2,TRBJ2-1,NA,TGTGCCAGCACGCTCCGGGACCTGCAGTTCTTC,CASTLRDLQFF
NA,TRBV25-1,TRBJ2-3,many,TGTGCCACCTCGCGGGGACGGACAGATACGCAGTATTTT,CATSRGRTDTQYF
TRBD2,TRBV20-1,TRBJ2-3,few,TGCAGTGCTGGATTTTTAGCGGGGGACCGCACAGATACGCAGTATTTT,CSAGFLAGDRTDTQYF
TRBD1,TRBV6-5,TRBJ2-7,NA,TGTGCCAGCAATTCCGACAGGGAATTTGTTTACGAGCAGTACTTC,CASNSDREFVYEQYF
TRBD1,TRBV30,TRBJ1-5,NA,TGTGCCTGGAGTGTAGGACAGGCTAATCAGCCCCAGCATTTT,CAWSVGQANQPQHF
NA,TRBV11-2,TRBJ2-3,NA,TGTGCCAGCAGCGGGCCATGGGATACGCAGTATTTT,CASSGPWDTQYF
NA,TRBV19,TRBJ2-3,few,TGTGCCAGTAGTATAGATCTGGCAGGGACGGGGGAGAATACGCAGTATTTT,CASSIDLAGTGENTQYF
NA,TRBV20-1,TRBJ1-1,NA,TGCAGTGCTAGACCCGAAGAGGGGGTAGACACTGAAGCTTTCTTT,CSARPEEGVDTEAFF
TRBD2,TRBV20-1,TRBJ2-2,few,TGCAGTGGACTAGCGGGCGGAAGCACCGGGGAGCTGTTTTTT,CSGLAGGSTGELFF
NA,TRBV29-1,TRBJ1-1,few,TGCAGCGTTGAGAGCTGGTCGGACACTGAAGCTTTCTTT,CSVESWSDTEAFF
NA,TRBV5-1,TRBJ2-5,NA,TGCGCCAGCAGCTTGTTAGCGTTCCAAGAGACCCAGTACTTC,CASSLLAFQETQYF
NA,TRBV5-5,TRBJ1-1,NA,TGTGCCAGCAGCCCGCAGGACATCAGAAACACTGAAGCTTTCTTT,CASSPQDIRNTEAFF
TRBD1,TRBV27,TRBJ2-1,NA,TGTGCCAGCGTGTACACCGGGACAGGCTCCTACAATGAGCAGTTCTTC,CASVYTGTGSYNEQFF
NA,TRBV25-1,TRBJ2-1,NA,TGTGCCAGCAGTGATCTTGGAGTTAGATACAATGAGCAGTTCTTC,CASSDLGVRYNEQFF
NA,TRBV12-3/TRBV12-4,TRBJ2-1,NA,TGTGCCAGCAGTTTATATTCGGGTGTAGTTGCCTACAATGAGCAGTTCTTC,CASSLYSGVVAYNEQFF
NA,TRBV25-1,TRBJ2-1,NA,TGTGCCACCTCCGGGGGTAGGAAAGCAAACAATGAGCACTTCTTC,CATSGGRKANNEHFF
NA,TRBV30,TRBJ1-4,once,TGTGCCTGGAACGACAGATATAATGAAAAACTGTTTTTT,CAWNDRYNEKLFF
NA,TRBV7-2,TRBJ2-5,NA,TGTGCCAGCAGCTCCATCGGACTCCAGGGGACCCAGTACTTC,CASSSIGLQGTQYF
NA,TRBV3-1,TRBJ1-1,NA,TGTGCCAGCAGCCAAGATTGGGCCGCTGAAGCTTTCTTT,CASSQDWAAEAFF
TRBD1,TRBV20-1,TRBJ2-5,once,TGCAGTGCTAGGAATTTACGGGACAGGGTATGGGAGACCCAGTACTTC,CSARNLRDRVWETQYF
NA,TRBV13,TRBJ2-5,NA,TGTGCCAGCAGCTTAGCCGCCCTGACTACCTACAATGAGCAGTACTTC,CASSLAALTTYNEQYF
NA,TRBV7-2,TRBJ2-4,few,TGTGCCAGCAGCTTGTTTGCTAACATTCAGTACTTC,CASSLFANIQYF
NA,TRBV12-3/TRBV12-4,TRBJ2-3,NA,TGTGCCGGCAGTTTTAGTCCTAGCACAGATACGCAGTATTTT,CAGSFSPSTDTQYF
NA,TRBV4-3,TRBJ2-7,NA,TGCGCCAGCAGCCAAGGTTGGGTCTTACAACCCTACGAGCAGTACTTC,CASSQGWVLQPYEQYF
TRBD1,TRBV12-3/TRBV12-4,TRBJ2-3,few,TGTGCCAGCAGGGAGACAGGGGCCAGCACAGATACGCAGTATTTT,CASRETGASTDTQYF
NA,TRBV29-1,TRBJ1-1,few,TGCAGCGTTGGGTCAGGGACCGGGGAGAACACTGAAGCTTTCTTT,CSVGSGTGENTEAFF
TRBD2,TRBV6-1,TRBJ2-7,NA,TGTGCCAGCTTAGACGGCGGGGGTCCGTACGAGCAGTACTTC,CASLDGGGPYEQYF
NA,TRBV7-2,TRBJ2-5,few,TGTGCCAGCAGATCGGGACCACAAGAGACCCAGTACTTC,CASRSGPQETQYF
TRBD2,TRBV29-1,TRBJ2-7,NA,TGCAGCGATGGAGCGGGAGAGGGCAATGAGCAGTACTTC,CSDGAGEGNEQYF
NA,TRBV14,TRBJ1-2,NA,TGTGCCAGCAGCCAAGATTTAGGGACTACTTCTGGCTACACCTTC,CASSQDLGTTSGYTF
TRBD2,TRBV28,TRBJ2-3,few,TGTGCCAGCAGTTTGGCGGGAGAGGGAACAGATACGCAGTATTTT,CASSLAGEGTDTQYF
NA,TRBV9,TRBJ1-2,few,TGTGCCAGCAGCGTAGGAGGAGGGATTTATGGCTACACCTTC,CASSVGGGIYGYTF
NA,TRBV7-2,TRBJ1-3,few,TGTGCCAGCAGCTTAGAGAAGACCAGAAACACCATATATTTT,CASSLEKTRNTIYF
TRBD2,TRBV13,TRBJ2-1,NA,TGTGCCAGCAGCAACCTAGCGGGAGTGTACAATGAGCAGTTCTTC,CASSNLAGVYNEQFF
TRBD2,TRBV7-2,TRBJ2-3,few,TGTGCCAGCAGCCTAGCGGGCAGTAGGGCCCTGGCAGATACGCAGTATTTT,CASSLAGSRALADTQYF
NA,TRBV6-5,TRBJ2-5,few,TGTGCCAGCAGCTCTCTGGACAGCCTCCAAGAGACCCAGTACTTC,CASSSLDSLQETQYF
NA,TRBV12-3/TRBV12-4,TRBJ1-2,few,TGTGCCAGCAGTGAGGCGTACACGTCGGGCTACACCTTC,CASSEAYTSGYTF
TRBD1,TRBV6-5,TRBJ2-3,few,TGTGCCAGCAGTTACGGCCCCGGACAGGGGATAGATACGCAGTATTTT,CASSYGPGQGIDTQYF
NA,TRBV29-1,TRBJ2-5,many,TGCAGCGTTGAAGGTGCACCGAAACAAGAGACCCAGTACTTC,CSVEGAPKQETQYF
NA,TRBV29-1,TRBJ1-1,few,TGCAGCGTTGAAGCCCAGGGGTACACTGAAGCTTTCTTT,CSVEAQGYTEAFF
NA,TRBV7-9,TRBJ1-2,NA,TGTGCCAGCAGCGCGCAGGGCGGGGACTATGGCTACATCTTC,CASSAQGGDYGYIF
NA,TRBV12-3/TRBV12-4,TRBJ2-5,NA,TGTGCCAGCAGTTTCATGTCGGGCACACGGACCCAGTACTTC,CASSFMSGTRTQYF
NA,TRBV20-1,TRBJ1-2,few,TGCAGTGCTCCCCCTATTGGGGAGGGCTATGGCTACACCTTC,CSAPPIGEGYGYTF
NA,TRBV28,TRBJ1-2,few,TGTGCCAGCAGTTTATCTATCTCGGCAGGGGCTAACTATGGCTACACCTTC,CASSLSISAGANYGYTF
TRBD1,TRBV4-2,TRBJ2-5,NA,TGTGCCAGCAGCCAGCCCCGGGACAGGAGCTTTCAAGAGACCCAGTACTTC,CASSQPRDRSFQETQYF
TRBD2,TRBV9,TRBJ2-3,NA,TGTGCCAGCAGCGTAGCTCTAGCGGGAGGGAGAGCAGATACGCAGTATTTT,CASSVALAGGRADTQYF
NA,TRBV3-1,TRBJ1-2,NA,TGTGCCAGCAGCCGACAGCCGGGACATTCCTATGGCTACACCTTC,CASSRQPGHSYGYTF
TRBD1,TRBV5-1,TRBJ1-4,NA,TGCGCCAGCAGCAGGACAGGACAACTTGCAGCTAATGAAAAACTGTTTTTT,CASSRTGQLAANEKLFF
NA,TRBV20-1,TRBJ1-2,NA,TGCAGTGCTAGCGGCGCTTCAAGGACGGTGAACTATGGCTACACCTTC,CSASGASRTVNYGYTF
NA,TRBV11-2,TRBJ2-2,NA,TGTGCCAGCAGCTTAGAATTTGGGTCCGGGGAGCTGTTTTTT,CASSLEFGSGELFF
NA,TRBV13,TRBJ2-7,few,TGTGCCAGCAGCAAAAGGGCCTACGAGCAGTACTTC,CASSKRAYEQYF